This is a list of T cell receptor beta chains from one sample in a study of T cells in Graves' hyperthyroidism and ophthalmopathy. TCRdb reanalysed the multiplex PCR reads using MiXCR and keeps one entry per CDR3 protein. The sample carries approximately 510,000 distinct CDR3 sequences, roughly 45% recorded once. Material for sequencing was peripheral blood or thyroid tissue (not recorded which). These receptor sequences come from an adult woman with Graves' disease, either hyperthyroidism or ophthalmopathy (not recorded which). Each CDR3 is given with its conserved first and last residue.

V: TRBV5-1; CDR3: CASRASGSSTDTQYF
V: TRBV10-3; CDR3: CAIRDSRSGNTIYF
V: TRBV4-3; CDR3: CASSHQGQGGNSPLHF
V: TRBV5-8; CDR3: CASSPSGKTAYEQYF
V: TRBV7-9; CDR3: CASSSHLRDRTNYGYTF
V: TRBV19; CDR3: CASRTEGALSNQPQHF
V: TRBV19; CDR3: CASSLGGMNTGAFF
V: TRBV12-3/TRBV12-4; CDR3: CASSFLGNPVNTEAFF
V: TRBV5-4; CDR3: CASSPGGLAGTEAFF
V: TRBV7-9; CDR3: CASSEQETQYF
V: TRBV7-3; CDR3: CASSLTPTVASNTGELSW
V: TRBV2; CDR3: CASSSPGLAQETQYF
V: TRBV20-1; CDR3: CSAPDRAIGNTIYF
V: TRBV5-1; CDR3: CASVKWSGGMIEAFF
V: TRBV7-8; CDR3: CASSLKQAYGYTF
V: TRBV10-2; CDR3: CASTPQGLYYGYTF
V: TRBV20-1; CDR3: CSAGLDTSGDDGYTF
V: TRBV11-2; CDR3: CASSFLSGTGELFF
V: TRBV29-1; CDR3: CSVEGTGWYEQYF
V: TRBV5-1; CDR3: CASSISTGDGNTIYF
V: TRBV19; CDR3: CASSNLATFQETQYF
V: TRBV7-9; CDR3: CASSQDPFVGTGGEQYF
V: TRBV19; CDR3: CATSGTGDQPQHF
V: TRBV6-6; CDR3: CASSLPGQVPLEQYF
V: TRBV7-3; CDR3: CASSSTGRVNTGELFF
V: TRBV15; CDR3: CATSRRANSYNEQFF
V: TRBV5-1; CDR3: CASSLVVGSDEQYF
V: TRBV7-3; CDR3: CASSLGGAGGNTIYF
V: TRBV7-8; CDR3: CASSRNRGNGELFF
V: TRBV11-2; CDR3: CASSSLAGTYEQYF
V: TRBV12-3/TRBV12-4; CDR3: CASSKQQGADQPQHF
V: TRBV4-2; CDR3: CASSQRQGGDTGELFF
V: TRBV7-9; CDR3: CASSPDPVDEELFF
V: TRBV29-1; CDR3: CSVGGDRETQYF
V: TRBV5-1; CDR3: CASSFSTGYGYTF
V: TRBV14; CDR3: CASSQSTGISYGYTF
V: TRBV7-2; CDR3: CASSLEVRAARSGNTIYF
V: TRBV4-2; CDR3: CASSPSQGGGQPQHF
V: TRBV2; CDR3: CASSSGPAGRNSPLHF
V: TRBV7-9; CDR3: CASSIGQAYRSEAFF
V: TRBV7-2; CDR3: CASSEGWRGKETQYF
V: TRBV9; CDR3: CASSLEGGGRWELFF
V: TRBV9; CDR3: CASSAGEGAGNTICF
V: TRBV20-1; CDR3: CSARETGGWETQYF
V: TRBV18; CDR3: CASSPRTGDVTQYF
V: TRBV19; CDR3: CASSIRRGKSTGELFF
V: TRBV2; CDR3: CATRDTRKTQHF
V: TRBV7-2; CDR3: CASSLSGGQGVEQYF
V: TRBV5-1; CDR3: CASRYDGNSNQPQHF
V: TRBV5-1; CDR3: CASSLRGTAATEAFF